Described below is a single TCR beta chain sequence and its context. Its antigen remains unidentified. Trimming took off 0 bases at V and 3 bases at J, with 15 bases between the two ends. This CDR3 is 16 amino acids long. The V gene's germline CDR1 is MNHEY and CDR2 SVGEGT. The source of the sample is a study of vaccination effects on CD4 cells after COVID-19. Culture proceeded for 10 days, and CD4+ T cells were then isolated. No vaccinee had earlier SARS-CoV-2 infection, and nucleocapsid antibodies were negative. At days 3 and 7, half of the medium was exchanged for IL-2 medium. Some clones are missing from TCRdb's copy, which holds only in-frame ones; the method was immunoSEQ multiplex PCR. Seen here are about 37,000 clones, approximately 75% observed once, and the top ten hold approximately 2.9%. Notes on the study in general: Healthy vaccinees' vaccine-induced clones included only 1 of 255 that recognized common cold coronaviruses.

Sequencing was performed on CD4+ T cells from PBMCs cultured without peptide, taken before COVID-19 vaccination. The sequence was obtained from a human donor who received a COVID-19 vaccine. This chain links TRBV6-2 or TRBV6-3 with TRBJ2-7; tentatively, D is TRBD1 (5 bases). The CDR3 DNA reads TGTGCCAGCAGTTACTCGACAGTCTCGCTTGGCTACGAGCAGTACTTC. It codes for CASSYSTVSLGYEQYF.